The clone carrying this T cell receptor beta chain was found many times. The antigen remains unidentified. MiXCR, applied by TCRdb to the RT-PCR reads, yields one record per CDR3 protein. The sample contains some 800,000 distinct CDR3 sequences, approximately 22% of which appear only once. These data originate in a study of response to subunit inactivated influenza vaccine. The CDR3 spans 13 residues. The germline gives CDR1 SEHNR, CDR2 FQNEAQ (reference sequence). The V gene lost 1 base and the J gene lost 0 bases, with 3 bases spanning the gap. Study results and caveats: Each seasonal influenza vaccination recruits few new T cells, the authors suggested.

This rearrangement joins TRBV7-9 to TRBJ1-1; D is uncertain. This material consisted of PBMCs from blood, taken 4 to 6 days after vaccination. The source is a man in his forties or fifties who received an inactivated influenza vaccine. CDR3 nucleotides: TGTGCCAGCAGCTTAGATATGAACACTGAAGCTTTCTTT. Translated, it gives CASSLDMNTEAFF.